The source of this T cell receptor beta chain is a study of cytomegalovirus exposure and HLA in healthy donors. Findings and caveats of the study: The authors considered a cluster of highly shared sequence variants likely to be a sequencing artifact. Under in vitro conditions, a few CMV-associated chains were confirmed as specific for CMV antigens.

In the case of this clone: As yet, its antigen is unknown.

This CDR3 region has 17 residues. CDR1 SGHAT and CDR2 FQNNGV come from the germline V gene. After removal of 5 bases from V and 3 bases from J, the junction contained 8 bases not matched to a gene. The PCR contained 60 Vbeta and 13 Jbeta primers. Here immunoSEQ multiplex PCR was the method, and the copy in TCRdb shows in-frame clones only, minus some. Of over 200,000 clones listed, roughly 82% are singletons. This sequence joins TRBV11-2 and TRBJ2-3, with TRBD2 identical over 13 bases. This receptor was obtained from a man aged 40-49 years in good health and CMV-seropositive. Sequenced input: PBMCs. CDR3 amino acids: CASSPWTSGSGTDTQYF. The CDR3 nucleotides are TGTGCCAGCAGCCCCTGGACTAGCGGGAGCGGAACAGATACGCAGTATTTT.